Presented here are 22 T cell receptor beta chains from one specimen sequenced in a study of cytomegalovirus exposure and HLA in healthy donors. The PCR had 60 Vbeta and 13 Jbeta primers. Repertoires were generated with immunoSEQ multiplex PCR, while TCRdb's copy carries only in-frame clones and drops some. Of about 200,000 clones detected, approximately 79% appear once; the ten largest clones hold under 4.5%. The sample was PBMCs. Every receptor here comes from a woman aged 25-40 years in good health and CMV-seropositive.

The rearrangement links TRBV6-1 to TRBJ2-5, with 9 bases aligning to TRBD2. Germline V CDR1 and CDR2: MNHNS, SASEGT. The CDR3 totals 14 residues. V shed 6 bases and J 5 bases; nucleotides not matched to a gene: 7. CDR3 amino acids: CASRVNSGGETQYF. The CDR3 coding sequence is TGTGCCAGCAGAGTTAATAGCGGGGGTGAGACCCAGTACTTC.

The CDR3 nucleotides are TGCGCCAGCAGCTCGGGACAGGGAAGTAAGGGCTACACCTTC. Encoded protein: CASSSGQGSKGYTF. This chain connects TRBV5-1 to TRBJ1-2; 9 bases match TRBD1. In germline, CDR1 is SGHRS, CDR2 YFSETQ. Trimming took 3 bases from V and 8 from J; bases not matched to a gene: 8. The CDR3 totals 14 residues.

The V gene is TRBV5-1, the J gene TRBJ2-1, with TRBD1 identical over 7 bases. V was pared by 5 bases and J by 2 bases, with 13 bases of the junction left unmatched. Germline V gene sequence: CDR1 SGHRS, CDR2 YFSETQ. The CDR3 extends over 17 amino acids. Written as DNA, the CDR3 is TGCGCCAGCAGTAGCGCTAGGGCGACAGGGACCTACAATGAGCAGTTCTTC. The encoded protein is CASSSARATGTYNEQFF.

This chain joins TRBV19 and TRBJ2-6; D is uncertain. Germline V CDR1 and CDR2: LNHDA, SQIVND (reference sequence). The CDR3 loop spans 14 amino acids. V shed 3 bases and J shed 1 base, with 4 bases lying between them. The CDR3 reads CASSILSGANVLTF. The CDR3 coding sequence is TGTGCCAGTAGTATCTTATCTGGGGCCAACGTCCTGACTTTC. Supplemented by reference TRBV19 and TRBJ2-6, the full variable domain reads DGGITQSPKYLFRKEGQNVTLSCEQNLNHDAMYWYRQDPGQGLRLIYYSQIVNDFQKGDIAEGYSVSREKKESFPLTVTSAQKNPTAFYLCASSILSGANVLTFGAGSRLTVL.

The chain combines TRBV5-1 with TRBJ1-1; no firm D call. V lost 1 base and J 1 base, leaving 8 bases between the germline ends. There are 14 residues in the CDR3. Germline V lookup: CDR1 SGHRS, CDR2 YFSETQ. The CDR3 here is CASSLLTGNTEAFF. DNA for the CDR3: TGCGCCAGCAGCTTGTTAACTGGGAACACTGAAGCTTTCTTT.

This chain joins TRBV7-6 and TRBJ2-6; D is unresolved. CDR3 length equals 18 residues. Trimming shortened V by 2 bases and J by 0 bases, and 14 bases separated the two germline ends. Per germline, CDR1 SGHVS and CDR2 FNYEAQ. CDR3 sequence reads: CASSLTYPQASGANVLTF. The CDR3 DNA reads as TGTGCCAGCAGCTTAACTTACCCCCAGGCCTCTGGGGCCAACGTCCTGACTTTC. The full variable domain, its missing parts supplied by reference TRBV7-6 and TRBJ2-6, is GAGVSQSPRYKVTKRGQDVALRCDPISGHVSLYWYRQALGQGPEFLTYFNYEAQQDKSGLPNDRFSAERPEGSISTLTIQRTEQRDSAMYRCASSLTYPQASGANVLTFGAGSRLTVL.

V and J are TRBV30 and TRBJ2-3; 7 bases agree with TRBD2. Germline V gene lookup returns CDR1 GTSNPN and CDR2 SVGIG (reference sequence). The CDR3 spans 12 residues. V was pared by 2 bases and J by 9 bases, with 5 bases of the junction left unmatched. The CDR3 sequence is CAWSLRLATQYF. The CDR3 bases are TGTGCCTGGAGTCTTCGACTAGCAACGCAGTATTTT.

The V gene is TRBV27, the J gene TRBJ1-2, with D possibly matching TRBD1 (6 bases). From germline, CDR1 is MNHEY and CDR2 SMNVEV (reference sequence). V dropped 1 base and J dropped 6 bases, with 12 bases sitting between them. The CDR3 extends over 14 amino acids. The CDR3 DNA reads TGTGCCAGCAGTTTATTGGGGCAGGGGAATGGCTACACCTTC. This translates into CASSLLGQGNGYTF.

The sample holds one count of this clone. CDR3 nucleotide sequence: TGCGCCAGCAGCCCAGGACGGGGGGTAGGAGAGACCCAGTACTTC. It yields the protein CASSPGRGVGETQYF. The chain joins TRBV10-1 to TRBJ2-5; 7 bases are a match to TRBD2. CDR1 WNHNN and CDR2 SYGVQD come from the germline V gene (reference sequence). The trim removed 6 bases at V and 4 bases at J, leaving 11 bases unmatched. The CDR3 is 15 amino acids.

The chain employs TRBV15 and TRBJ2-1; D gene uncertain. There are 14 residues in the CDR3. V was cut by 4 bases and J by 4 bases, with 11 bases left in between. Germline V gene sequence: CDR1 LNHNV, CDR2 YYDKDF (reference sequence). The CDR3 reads CATSKRDGYNEQFF. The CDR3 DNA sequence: TGTGCCACCAGCAAACGAGACGGGTACAATGAGCAGTTCTTC.

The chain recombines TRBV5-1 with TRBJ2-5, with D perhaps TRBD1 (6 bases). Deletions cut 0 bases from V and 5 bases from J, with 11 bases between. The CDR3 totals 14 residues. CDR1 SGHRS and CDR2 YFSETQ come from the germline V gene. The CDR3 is CASSLGGQWETQYF. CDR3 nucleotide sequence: TGCGCCAGCAGCTTGGGCGGACAGTGGGAGACCCAGTACTTC.

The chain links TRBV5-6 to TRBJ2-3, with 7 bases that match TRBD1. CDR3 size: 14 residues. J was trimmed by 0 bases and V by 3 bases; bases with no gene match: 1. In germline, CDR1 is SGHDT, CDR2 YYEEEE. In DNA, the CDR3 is TGTGCCAGCAGCTCGACAGGGAGCACAGATACGCAGTATTTT. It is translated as CASSSTGSTDTQYF. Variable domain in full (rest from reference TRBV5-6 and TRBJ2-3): DAGVTQSPTHLIKTRGQQVTLRCSPKSGHDTVSWYQQALGQGPQFIFQYYEEEERQRGNFPDRFSGHQFPNYSSELNVNALLLGDSALYLCASSSTGSTDTQYFGPGTRLTVL.

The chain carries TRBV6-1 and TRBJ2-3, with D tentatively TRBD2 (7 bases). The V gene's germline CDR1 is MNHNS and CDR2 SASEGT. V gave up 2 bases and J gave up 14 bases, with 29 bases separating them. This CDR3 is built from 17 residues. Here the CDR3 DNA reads TGTGCCAGCAGTGAATCCCCTACCCTTGCTGGGGGGGGCTCCCGGTATTTT. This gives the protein CASSESPTLAGGGSRYF.

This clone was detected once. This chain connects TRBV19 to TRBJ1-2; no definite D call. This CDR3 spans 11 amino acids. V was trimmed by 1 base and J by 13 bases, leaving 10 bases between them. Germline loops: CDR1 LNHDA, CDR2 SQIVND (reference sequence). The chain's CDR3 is CASSIGVRITF. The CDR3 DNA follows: TGTGCCAGTAGTATAGGAGTCAGGATCACCTTC.

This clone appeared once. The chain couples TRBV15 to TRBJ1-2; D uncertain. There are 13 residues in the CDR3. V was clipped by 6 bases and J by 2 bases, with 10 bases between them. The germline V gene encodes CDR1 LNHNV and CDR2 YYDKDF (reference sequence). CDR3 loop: CATRPTGNYGYTF. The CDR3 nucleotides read TGTGCCACCAGGCCGACGGGAAACTATGGCTACACCTTC.

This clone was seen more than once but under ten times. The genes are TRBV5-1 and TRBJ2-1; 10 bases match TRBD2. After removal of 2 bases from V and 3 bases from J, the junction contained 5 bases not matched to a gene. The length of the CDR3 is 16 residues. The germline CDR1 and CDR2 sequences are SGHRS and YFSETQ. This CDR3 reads CASSLELAGSYNEQFF. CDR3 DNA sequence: TGCGCCAGCAGCTTAGAACTAGCGGGGAGCTACAATGAGCAGTTCTTC.

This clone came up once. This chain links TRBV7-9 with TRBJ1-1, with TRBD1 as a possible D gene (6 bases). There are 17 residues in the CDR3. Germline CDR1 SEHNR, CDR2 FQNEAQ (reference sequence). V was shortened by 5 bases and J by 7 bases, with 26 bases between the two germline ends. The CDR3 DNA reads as TGTGCCAGCAGCCAAAACTTCGTACAACAGGGCCGGGATGAAGCTTTCTTT. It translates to CASSQNFVQQGRDEAFF.

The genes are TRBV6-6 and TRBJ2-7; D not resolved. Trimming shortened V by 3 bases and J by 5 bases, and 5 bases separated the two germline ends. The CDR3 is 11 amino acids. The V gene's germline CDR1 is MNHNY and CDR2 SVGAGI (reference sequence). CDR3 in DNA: TGTGCCAGCAGTTATCGCGACGAGCAGTACTTC. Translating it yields CASSYRDEQYF.

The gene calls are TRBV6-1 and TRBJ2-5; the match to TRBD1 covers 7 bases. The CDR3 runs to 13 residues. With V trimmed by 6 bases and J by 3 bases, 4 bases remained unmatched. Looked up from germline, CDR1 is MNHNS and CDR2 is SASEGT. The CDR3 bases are TGTGCCAGCAGAGAGGGGGCGAAAGAGACCCAGTACTTC. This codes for CASREGAKETQYF.

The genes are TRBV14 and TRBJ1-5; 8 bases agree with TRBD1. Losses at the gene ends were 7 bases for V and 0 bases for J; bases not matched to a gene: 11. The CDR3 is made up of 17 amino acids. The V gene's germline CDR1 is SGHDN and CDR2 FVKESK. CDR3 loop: CASTHDRGGYSNQPQHF. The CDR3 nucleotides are TGTGCCAGCACCCACGACAGGGGCGGGTATAGCAATCAGCCCCAGCATTTT. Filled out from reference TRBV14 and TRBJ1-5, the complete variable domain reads EAGVTQFPSHSVIEKGQTVTLRCDPISGHDNLYWYRRVMGKEIKFLLHFVKESKQDESGMPNNRFLAERTGGTYSTLKVQPAELEDSGVYFCASTHDRGGYSNQPQHFGDGTRLSIL.

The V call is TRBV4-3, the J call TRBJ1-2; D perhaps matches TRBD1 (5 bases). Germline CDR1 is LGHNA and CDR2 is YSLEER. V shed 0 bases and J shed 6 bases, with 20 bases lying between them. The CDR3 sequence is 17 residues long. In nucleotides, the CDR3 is TGCGCCAGCAGCCAAGATACAGGCCCCGGACCCTATGATGGCTACACCTTC. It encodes CASSQDTGPGPYDGYTF.

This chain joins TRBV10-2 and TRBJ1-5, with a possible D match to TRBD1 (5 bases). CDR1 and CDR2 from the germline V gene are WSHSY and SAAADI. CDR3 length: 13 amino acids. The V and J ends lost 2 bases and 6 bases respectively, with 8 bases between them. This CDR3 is CASSEARAQPQHF. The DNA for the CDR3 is TGCGCCAGCAGTGAGGCCAGGGCTCAGCCCCAGCATTTT.